This entry lists 26 T cell receptor beta chains sequenced from one sample in a study of a mutant IDH1 vaccine in newly diagnosed glioma. Generated by immunoSEQ multiplex PCR, the TCRdb table keeps only in-frame clones and is missing some. This table has over 55,000 clones, roughly three quarters appearing once. Documented time point: week 23, last vaccination. A 20-mer mutant IDH1 peptide at 300 ug was injected subcutaneously with topical imiquimod. Which antigens these TCRs recognize remains unknown. The material sequenced was PBMCs, taken from a glioma patient whose treatment included an IDH1 peptide vaccine. The receptors were gathered from a woman aged 40 to 49 with glioma. Some clones in this sample may be carry-over from other donors' samples.

This clone was found a few times. This chain connects TRBV9 to TRBJ1-1; a weak D match, TRBD1 (5 bases). The CDR3 totals 14 residues. The germline V gene encodes CDR1 SGDLS and CDR2 YYNGEE. V was cut by 3 bases and J by 4 bases, with 13 bases left in between. The CDR3 nucleotides read TGTGCCAGCAGCGCTGCCTGGGGGGGCACTGAAGCTTTCTTT. Protein sequence: CASSAAWGGTEAFF. The full variable domain, in which reference TRBV9 and TRBJ1-1 provide the parts outside the CDR3, is DSGVTQTPKHLITATGQRVTLRCSPRSGDLSVYWYQQSLDQGLQFLIQYYNGEERAKGNILERFSAQQFPDLHSELNLSSLELGDSALYFCASSAAWGGTEAFFGQGTRLTVV.

The chain carries TRBV12-5 and TRBJ2-7; possibly TRBD1 for D (5 bases). The CDR3 sequence is 14 residues long. CDR1 is LGHNT and CDR2 is FRNRAP in the germline V gene. With 2 bases removed from V and 5 bases from J, the gap between germline ends came to 13 bases. For the CDR3, the DNA is TGTGCTAGTGGTTTGTCCAGGGAAGGGCACGAGCAGTACTTC. It yields the protein CASGLSREGHEQYF.

The chain employs TRBV6-4 and TRBJ1-1, with 7 bases matching TRBD1. The CDR3 spans 14 residues. Germline CDR1 is MRHNA and CDR2 is SNTAGT. V lost 6 bases and J lost 0; bases outside the gene matches: 4. This chain's CDR3 is CASRLTGMNTEAFF. DNA for the CDR3: TGTGCCAGCAGATTGACAGGGATGAACACTGAAGCTTTCTTT.

The chain uses TRBV5-5 and TRBJ2-7; 9 nucleotides match TRBD1. J gave up 6 bases and V 2 bases, and 6 bases lay outside the gene matches. CDR3 length equals 14 residues. The germline gives CDR1 SGHKS, CDR2 YYEKEE (reference sequence). Here the CDR3 reads CASSFPGTGSEQYF. The DNA for the CDR3 is TGTGCCAGCAGCTTTCCCGGGACAGGGAGCGAGCAGTACTTC. The whole variable domain, remainder taken from reference TRBV5-5 and TRBJ2-7, is DAGVTQSPTHLIKTRGQQVTLRCSPISGHKSVSWYQQVLGQGPQFIFQYYEKEERGRGNFPDRFSARQFPNYSSELNVNALLLGDSALYLCASSFPGTGSEQYFGPGTRLTVT.

CDR3 amino acids: CASSRTGAGEQYF. DNA for the CDR3: TGCGCCAGCAGCCGGACAGGCGCGGGGGAGCAGTACTTC. The V gene is TRBV5-1, the J gene TRBJ2-7, with a possible D match to TRBD1 (7 bases). The V gene's germline CDR1 is SGHRS and CDR2 YFSETQ. The ends were cut back, 4 bases at V and 7 bases at J, with 15 bases in the middle. The CDR3 extends over 13 amino acids.

The chain recombines TRBV5-6 with TRBJ2-7; no definite D call. Per the germline V gene, CDR1 is SGHDT and CDR2 is YYEEEE. V lost 0 bases, J lost 1 base, and 8 bases lay in between. This CDR3 contains 14 residues. CDR3 sequence reads: CASSLGRDSYEQYF. The CDR3, as DNA: TGTGCCAGCAGCTTGGGTAGGGATTCCTACGAGCAGTACTTC.

This clone was recorded a few times. The chain has TRBV29-1 and TRBJ1-1, with unresolved D. Germline-derived CDR1 and CDR2 are SQVTM and ANQGSEA. The CDR3 has 11 residues. Trimming shortened V by 5 bases and J by 8 bases, and 12 bases separated the two germline ends. The CDR3 DNA sequence: TGCAGCGTTTCAAGCCCAGAGGAAGCTTTCTTT. Protein product: CSVSSPEEAFF.

This sequence joins TRBV10-3 and TRBJ1-1, with D unresolved. Trimming shortened V by 6 bases and J by 0 bases, and 8 bases separated the two germline ends. This CDR3 comprises 13 residues. Germline V CDR1 and CDR2: ENHRY, SYGVKD. The CDR3 nucleotides read TGTGCCATCAGACTCGGGGTGAACACTGAAGCTTTCTTT. This encodes CAIRLGVNTEAFF.

J is TRBJ1-2 and V is TRBV9; D not certain. V lost 4 bases to trimming and J lost 2 bases, with 9 bases between them. The V gene's germline CDR1 is SGDLS and CDR2 YYNGEE. The CDR3 covers 13 residues. The CDR3 bases are TGTGCCAGCAGCCCTCGACACAACTATGGCTACACCTTC. It specifies CASSPRHNYGYTF.

The chain is built from TRBV14 and TRBJ1-4; D gene ambiguous. Germline CDR1 is SGHDN and CDR2 is FVKESK. V lost 4 bases and J 2 bases, leaving 11 bases between the germline ends. The CDR3 is made up of 15 amino acids. The CDR3 nucleotides are TGTGCCAGCAGCCCTGGCGGGAGGACTAATGAAAAACTGTTTTTT. This sequence encodes CASSPGGRTNEKLFF. Looking up the rest from reference TRBV14 and TRBJ1-4 gives the full variable domain: EAGVTQFPSHSVIEKGQTVTLRCDPISGHDNLYWYRRVMGKEIKFLLHFVKESKQDESGMPNNRFLAERTGGTYSTLKVQPAELEDSGVYFCASSPGGRTNEKLFFGSGTQLSVL.

The chain uses TRBV5-4 and TRBJ1-2; maybe TRBD1 (5 bases). The V end lost 1 base, the J end lost 7 bases, and 14 bases lay between the germline ends. The CDR3 runs 14 residues. Germline assignment: CDR1 SGHNT and CDR2 YYREEE (reference sequence). The CDR3 sequence: CASSLTYRKGGYTF. In nucleotides, the CDR3 is TGTGCCAGCAGCTTGACCTACAGGAAAGGTGGCTACACCTTC. Full variable domain (remainder filled in from reference TRBV5-4 and TRBJ1-2): ETGVTQSPTHLIKTRGQQVTLRCSSQSGHNTVSWYQQALGQGPQFIFQYYREEENGRGNFPPRFSGLQFPNYSSELNVNALELDDSALYLCASSLTYRKGGYTFGSGTRLTVV.

The chain joins TRBV19 to TRBJ1-1, with unresolved D. V shed 5 bases and J shed 2 bases, with 18 bases lying between them. This CDR3 contains 16 residues. The V gene's germline CDR1 is LNHDA and CDR2 SQIVND (reference sequence). The CDR3 loop is CASSPYGGLLNTEAFF. The CDR3 nucleotides are TGTGCCAGTAGTCCCTACGGAGGGCTACTCAACACTGAAGCTTTCTTT. The complete variable domain, with remaining parts taken from reference TRBV19 and TRBJ1-1, reads DGGITQSPKYLFRKEGQNVTLSCEQNLNHDAMYWYRQDPGQGLRLIYYSQIVNDFQKGDIAEGYSVSREKKESFPLTVTSAQKNPTAFYLCASSPYGGLLNTEAFFGQGTRLTVV.

This clone was counted between two and nine times. The CDR3 coding sequence is TGTGCCAGCAGCGCTCTAGCGGGGCCATTCTACGAGCAGTACTTC. As protein: CASSALAGPFYEQYF. This chain joins TRBV7-9 and TRBJ2-7; 9 bases agree with TRBD2. This CDR3 is 15 amino acids long. J was trimmed by 3 bases and V by 5 bases; bases with no gene match: 8. Germline-derived CDR1 and CDR2 are SEHNR and FQNEAQ (reference sequence).

The genes are TRBV7-9 and TRBJ1-5; no clear D gene. The CDR3 has 12 residues. Per the germline V gene, CDR1 is SEHNR and CDR2 is FQNEAQ (reference sequence). Trimming took off 8 bases at V and 0 bases at J, with 5 bases between the two ends. The CDR3 region is CASGDSNQPQHF. The CDR3, as DNA: TGTGCCAGCGGGGATAGCAATCAGCCCCAGCATTTT.

The chain couples TRBV7-3 to TRBJ1-1; D is ambiguous. Deletions cut 8 bases from V and 4 bases from J, with 20 bases between. The CDR3 length is 15 residues. Looked up from germline, CDR1 is SGHTA and CDR2 is FQGTGA. The CDR3 sequence: CASYLAGSLFTEAFF. In DNA, the CDR3 is TGTGCCAGCTACTTGGCGGGGTCTTTATTCACTGAAGCTTTCTTT.

The gene calls are TRBV18 and TRBJ1-6, with a possible D match to TRBD1 (5 bases). Germline CDR1 KGHSH, CDR2 LQKENI. V was cut by 0 bases and J by 2 bases, with 8 bases left in between. This CDR3 has 16 amino acids. CDR3 sequence: CASSPPRGAYNSPLHF. Here the CDR3 DNA reads TGTGCCAGCTCACCACCGAGGGGTGCCTATAATTCACCCCTCCACTTT.

This clone showed up just once. This chain uses TRBV19 with TRBJ2-2; 9 positions agree with TRBD2. Germline CDR1 and CDR2: LNHDA and SQIVND (reference sequence). The CDR3 is 16 amino acids. V shed 5 bases, J shed 5 bases, and the junction held 9 bases outside the gene matches. CDR3 in DNA: TGTGCCAGTAGTGACCAGACTAGCGGTGGGACCGGGGAGCTGTTTTTT. This sequence encodes CASSDQTSGGTGELFF.

This chain links TRBV19 with TRBJ1-1, with 7 bases matching TRBD1. The CDR3 consists of 14 residues. Germline lookup yields CDR1 LNHDA and CDR2 SQIVND (reference sequence). The J segment lost 7 bases and the V segment lost 2 bases, leaving 7 bases of the junction unmatched. Written as DNA, the CDR3 is TGTGCCAGTAGTATAAGTTGGGGACAGAATGAAGCTTTCTTT. Translation gives CASSISWGQNEAFF.

The chain recombines TRBV29-1 with TRBJ2-1; 7 bases are a match to TRBD1. The germline CDR1 and CDR2 sequences are SQVTM and ANQGSEA. The CDR3 covers 16 residues. Trimming cost V 0 bases and J 3 bases; bases outside gene matches: 8. CDR3 loop: CSVEDAPGTVYNEQFF. The CDR3 region has the DNA TGCAGCGTTGAAGACGCACCCGGGACAGTCTACAATGAGCAGTTCTTC.

CDR3 loop: CASVASTDTQYF. In nucleotides, the CDR3 is TGTGCCAGCGTGGCAAGCACAGATACGCAGTATTTT. This chain uses TRBV5-4 with TRBJ2-3; D is undetermined. The CDR3 runs 12 residues. Trimming took off 7 bases at V and 0 bases at J, with 6 bases between the two ends. CDR1 is SGHNT, CDR2 YYREEE, per germline (reference sequence). Together with reference TRBV5-4 and TRBJ2-3, the CDR3 gives the full variable domain: ETGVTQSPTHLIKTRGQQVTLRCSSQSGHNTVSWYQQALGQGPQFIFQYYREEENGRGNFPPRFSGLQFPNYSSELNVNALELDDSALYLCASVASTDTQYFGPGTRLTVL.

This clone was seen only a few times. The genes are TRBV29-1 and TRBJ1-1; no reliable D call. CDR1 is SQVTM, CDR2 ANQGSEA, per germline. The CDR3 spans 13 residues. Trimming pared 8 bases from V and 6 bases from J, leaving 19 bases between. DNA of the CDR3: TGCAGCCCATCATATGACACGCGGTCTGAAGCTTTCTTT. The encoded protein is CSPSYDTRSEAFF.

The V call is TRBV6-5, the J call TRBJ1-1, with D possibly TRBD1 on 5 matching bases. Between the trimmed V and J ends, which lost 5 bases and 3 bases, there was a span of 13 bases. Germline CDR1 MNHEY, CDR2 SVGAGI. This CDR3 is built from 14 residues. For the CDR3, the DNA is TGTGCCAGCAGTCCCGAGGACACCTACACTGAAGCTTTCTTT. Protein sequence: CASSPEDTYTEAFF.

The chain carries TRBV7-3 and TRBJ2-7; D may match TRBD1 or TRBD2 (5 bases each). CDR3 size: 16 residues. The germline V and J ends were trimmed by 3 bases and 2 bases, with 17 bases remaining between them. Germline V gene data show CDR1 as SGHTA and CDR2 as FQGTGA. The CDR3 region has the DNA TGTGCCAGCAGCTTCACCGGGACCTTTACCCCCTACGAGCAGTACTTC. As protein: CASSFTGTFTPYEQYF.

The rearrangement joins TRBV6-5 to TRBJ1-5; D gene ambiguous. Per germline, CDR1 MNHEY and CDR2 SVGAGI. There are 15 residues in the CDR3. V was pared by 6 bases and J by 4 bases, with 16 bases between. The CDR3 loop is CASREGALGNQPQHF. CDR3 sequence (DNA): TGTGCCAGCAGGGAGGGCGCTTTGGGGAATCAGCCCCAGCATTTT.

CDR3 protein: CASSLGLQTNSPLHF. The CDR3 region has the DNA TGTGCCAGCAGCTTAGGCCTTCAGACCAATTCACCCCTCCACTTT. The rearrangement links TRBV13 to TRBJ1-6; the D is unclear. Deletions cut 0 bases from V and 7 bases from J, with 10 bases between. Germline CDR1 reads PRHDT; CDR2 reads FYEKMQ (reference sequence). The CDR3 is made up of 15 amino acids. Supplemented by reference TRBV13 and TRBJ1-6, the full variable domain reads AAGVIQSPRHLIKEKRETATLKCYPIPRHDTVYWYQQGPGQDPQFLISFYEKMQSDKGSIPDRFSAQQFSDYHSELNMSSLELGDSALYFCASSLGLQTNSPLHFGNGTRLTVT.

This clone is a singleton in its sample. In nucleotides, the CDR3 is TGTGCCAGCAGTTCGAACCGATATGGCTACACCTTC. Amino acids: CASSSNRYGYTF. The genes are TRBV6-5 and TRBJ1-2, with D unclear. This CDR3 has 12 residues. Trimming shortened V by 4 bases and J by 5 bases, and 8 bases separated the two germline ends. The germline CDR1 and CDR2 sequences are MNHEY and SVGAGI.